This T cell receptor (beta chain) was observed in a study of monozygotic twins with inflammatory bowel disease. Study-wide results and caveats: Distinguishing T cell subtypes was not possible. Versus healthy twins, IBD patients showed fewer clonotypes shared with others, especially with disease activity.

A remark on this clonotype: Its target is unknown.

TCRdb reanalyzed the 5' RACE reads and collapses them to one entry per CDR3 protein, without DNA. Its listing shows about 380,000 distinct CDR3 sequences. The CDR3 length is 16 residues. The sequencing sample was made of blood. The rearrangement uses TRBV12-3 or TRBV12-4 and TRBJ1-5; the TRBD1 assignment by TCRdb is unverifiable without DNA. The TCR originated in a human donor with ulcerative colitis or Crohn's disease, or a healthy co-twin of an affected twin (not recorded which). The CDR3 sequence is CASSLGTGDSNQPQHF.